Below are 18 T cell receptor beta chains sequenced from a single sample in a study of cytotoxic CD8 clonotypes in ibrutinib-treated CLL. Sequenced by immunoSEQ multiplex PCR; TCRdb stores in-frame clones only, minus some. Among fewer than 300,000 clones, roughly 76% were seen once, and the ten largest hold about 5.7%. The sample in question was PBMCs, obtained at disease progression, from a patient treated with ibrutinib. The source of these receptors is a human donor with chronic lymphocytic leukemia.

The genes are TRBV6-1 and TRBJ2-1; D is possibly TRBD1 (6 bases). The CDR3 consists of 13 residues. V lost 0 bases and J lost 9, with 9 bases in between. Germline values: CDR1 MNHNS, CDR2 SASEGT. CDR3 amino acids: CASSEAGALEQFF. CDR3 sequence (DNA): TGTGCCAGCAGTGAAGCGGGGGCTCTTGAGCAGTTCTTC.

This clone occurred a few times. CDR3: CASSRTGLLEQFF. The CDR3 DNA sequence: TGTGCCAGCAGCAGGACAGGGTTGCTTGAGCAGTTCTTC. The rearrangement uses TRBV7-9 and TRBJ2-1, with TRBD1 matching 8 bases. The junction had 6 bases not matched to a gene; V was cut back by 5 bases and J by 9 bases. Germline-derived CDR1 and CDR2 are SEHNR and FQNEAQ (reference sequence). The CDR3 contains 13 residues. The full variable domain, in which reference TRBV7-9 and TRBJ2-1 provide the parts outside the CDR3, is DTGVSQNPRHKITKRGQNVTFRCDPISEHNRLYWYRQTLGQGPEFLTYFQNEAQLEKSRLLSDRFSAERPKGSFSTLEIQRTEQGDSAMYLCASSRTGLLEQFFGPGTRLTVL.

In regard to this clone: This CDR3 is also generated by other DNA sequences in the sample. The chain joins TRBV7-2 to TRBJ2-7, with 7 positions matching TRBD2. The CDR3 extends over 13 amino acids. The V gene's germline CDR1 is SGHTA and CDR2 FQGNSA. After removal of 3 bases from V and 3 bases from J, the junction contained 2 bases not matched to a gene. CDR3 sequence (DNA): TGTGCCAGCAGCTTCGGCGGGAGCTACGAGCAGTACTTC. Translating it yields CASSFGGSYEQYF.

This clone was seen once. V and J are TRBV29-1 and TRBJ1-4, with 8 positions matching TRBD1. The CDR3 is made up of 12 amino acids. The germline CDR1 and CDR2 sequences are SQVTM and ANQGSEA. V lost 7 bases to trimming and J lost 10 bases; unmatched junction nucleotides: 8. CDR3 coding DNA: TGCAGCGCCGGACAGGGCTCTGGAAAACTGTTTTTT. It codes for CSAGQGSGKLFF. Based on the CDR3 plus reference TRBV29-1 and TRBJ1-4, the full variable domain is SAVISQKPSRDICQRGTSLTIQCQVDSQVTMMFWYRQQPGQSLTLIATANQGSEATYESGFVIDKFPISRPNLTFSTLTVSNMSPEDSSIYLCSAGQGSGKLFFGSGTQLSVL.

The gene calls are TRBV7-3 and TRBJ2-5, with 7 bases lining up with TRBD1. The germline CDR1 and CDR2 sequences are SGHTA and FQGTGA. The J segment lost 2 bases and the V segment lost 4 bases, leaving 4 bases of the junction unmatched. The length of the CDR3 is 14 residues. DNA of the CDR3: TGTGCCAGCAGCTCAGGGGGTGGACAAGAGACCCAGTACTTC. Translating it yields CASSSGGGQETQYF.

The V and J genes are TRBV15 and TRBJ2-1; 11 bases line up with TRBD2. Germline V gives CDR1 LNHNV, CDR2 YYDKDF (reference sequence). The CDR3 is made up of 15 amino acids. Trimming cost V 2 bases and J 8 bases; bases outside gene matches: 5. CDR3 region: CATSRFSGRVDEQFF. The CDR3 DNA is TGTGCCACCAGCAGATTTAGCGGGAGGGTCGATGAGCAGTTCTTC.

The genes are TRBV1 and TRBJ2-7; the table calls TRBD2, which could not be checked here. TRBV1 is shown as a pseudogene. This CDR3 is 14 amino acids long. The chain's CDR3 is CTSRKRPPLYEQYF. In DNA, the CDR3 is TGCACCAGCAGGAAGCGGCCGCCGCTCTACGAGCAGTACTTC.

The rearrangement links TRBV5-6 to TRBJ1-2; D unclear. Trimming cost V 0 bases and J 5 bases, with 17 bases left between them. The CDR3 loop spans 16 amino acids. Germline V gives CDR1 SGHDT, CDR2 YYEEEE. The CDR3 protein is CASSLVVSGKFYGYTF. The CDR3 DNA sequence: TGTGCCAGCAGCTTGGTGGTTTCTGGGAAATTTTATGGCTACACCTTC.

This clone appeared a few times. This specimen includes other DNA sequences encoding the same CDR3. This chain connects TRBV7-9 to TRBJ2-7; TRBD2 aligns across 12 bases. Germline CDR1 SEHNR, CDR2 FQNEAQ (reference sequence). This CDR3 region has 14 residues. The V segment lost 6 bases and the J segment 0 bases; nucleotides outside the gene matches: 0. The CDR3: CASRTSGSSYEQYF. The CDR3 coding sequence is TGTGCCAGCAGGACTAGCGGGAGCTCCTACGAGCAGTACTTC. Based on the CDR3 plus reference TRBV7-9 and TRBJ2-7, the full variable domain is DTGVSQNPRHKITKRGQNVTFRCDPISEHNRLYWYRQTLGQGPEFLTYFQNEAQLEKSRLLSDRFSAERPKGSFSTLEIQRTEQGDSAMYLCASRTSGSSYEQYFGPGTRLTVT.

J is TRBJ2-7 and V is TRBV6-5; D is possibly TRBD1 (5 bases). CDR3 size: 15 residues. The V gene's germline CDR1 is MNHEY and CDR2 SVGAGI. Trimming pared 6 bases from V and 1 base from J, leaving 16 bases between. CDR3 bases: TGTGCCAGCAGCCCACGACAGTTACCTTCCTACGAGCAGTACTTC. It is translated as CASSPRQLPSYEQYF.

The gene calls are TRBV29-1 and TRBJ1-4; D ambiguous. V was pared by 3 bases and J by 5 bases, with 7 bases between. CDR1 SQVTM and CDR2 ANQGSEA come from the germline V gene. This CDR3 contains 12 residues. CDR3: CSVDPGNEKLFF. The DNA of the CDR3 is TGCAGCGTTGATCCCGGGAATGAAAAACTGTTTTTT.

This chain links TRBV2 with TRBJ2-2, with 12 bases aligning to TRBD1. This CDR3 contains 16 residues. Germline CDR1 is SNHLY and CDR2 is FYNNEI. V shed 6 bases and J 1 base; nucleotides not matched to a gene: 3. CDR3 sequence reads: CASRGDRGLNTGELFF. The CDR3 nucleotides are TGTGCCAGCAGGGGGGACAGGGGGCTGAACACCGGGGAGCTGTTTTTT.

The chain is built from TRBV4-3 and TRBJ2-7, with D maybe TRBD1 (6 bases). Germline CDR1 reads LGHNA; CDR2 reads YSLEER. CDR3 length equals 15 residues. Trimming removed 0 bases from V and 3 bases from J, with 12 bases in between. CDR3 in DNA: TGCGCCAGCAGCCAAGAACAGGGCAGAGACTACGAGCAGTACTTC. Its protein is CASSQEQGRDYEQYF.

In DNA form, the CDR3 reads TGTGCCAGCAGCTTAAAGTTGGCTAGCGGATACAATGAGCAGTTCTTC. Its translation: CASSLKLASGYNEQFF. The chain links TRBV7-3 to TRBJ2-1, with 7 bases identical to TRBD2. The CDR3 is made up of 16 amino acids. CDR1 SGHTA and CDR2 FQGTGA come from the germline V gene. V lost 1 base, J lost 4 bases, and 7 bases stayed unmatched.

V usage is TRBV6-5 and J usage is TRBJ1-2; a weak D match, TRBD1 (5 bases). Germline V gene sequence: CDR1 MNHEY, CDR2 SVGAGI. V dropped 2 bases and J dropped 6 bases, with 10 bases sitting between them. CDR3 size: 13 residues. As DNA, the CDR3 is TGTGCCAGCAGTTACGGGGGAGACGATGGCTACACCTTC. This encodes CASSYGGDDGYTF.

CDR3 in amino acids: CASSLFLTGLVYEQYF. CDR3 sequence (DNA): TGCGCCAGCAGCTTGTTCTTAACAGGGTTAGTCTACGAGCAGTACTTC. V usage is TRBV5-1 and J usage is TRBJ2-7; TRBD1 is a possible D gene (6 bases). The CDR3 sequence is 16 residues long. CDR1 is SGHRS, CDR2 YFSETQ, per germline. Trimming left V 1 base short and J 3 bases short, with 17 bases between.

The CDR3 sequence is CASSSPTTYNEQFF. The CDR3 bases are TGTGCCAGCAGCTCCCCGACAACCTACAATGAGCAGTTCTTC. The chain joins TRBV7-2 to TRBJ2-1; D is uncertain. V dropped 4 bases and J dropped 2 bases, with 9 bases sitting between them. Per germline, CDR1 SGHTA and CDR2 FQGNSA. The length of the CDR3 is 14 residues.

The V gene is TRBV9, the J gene TRBJ1-2; 8 bases are a match to TRBD1. J gave up 7 bases and V 0 bases, and 5 bases lay outside the gene matches. Per the germline V gene, CDR1 is SGDLS and CDR2 is YYNGEE. The CDR3 consists of 14 residues. The DNA for the CDR3 is TGTGCCAGCAGCGTAGATCAGGGGGCTACTGGCTACACCTTC. It encodes CASSVDQGATGYTF.